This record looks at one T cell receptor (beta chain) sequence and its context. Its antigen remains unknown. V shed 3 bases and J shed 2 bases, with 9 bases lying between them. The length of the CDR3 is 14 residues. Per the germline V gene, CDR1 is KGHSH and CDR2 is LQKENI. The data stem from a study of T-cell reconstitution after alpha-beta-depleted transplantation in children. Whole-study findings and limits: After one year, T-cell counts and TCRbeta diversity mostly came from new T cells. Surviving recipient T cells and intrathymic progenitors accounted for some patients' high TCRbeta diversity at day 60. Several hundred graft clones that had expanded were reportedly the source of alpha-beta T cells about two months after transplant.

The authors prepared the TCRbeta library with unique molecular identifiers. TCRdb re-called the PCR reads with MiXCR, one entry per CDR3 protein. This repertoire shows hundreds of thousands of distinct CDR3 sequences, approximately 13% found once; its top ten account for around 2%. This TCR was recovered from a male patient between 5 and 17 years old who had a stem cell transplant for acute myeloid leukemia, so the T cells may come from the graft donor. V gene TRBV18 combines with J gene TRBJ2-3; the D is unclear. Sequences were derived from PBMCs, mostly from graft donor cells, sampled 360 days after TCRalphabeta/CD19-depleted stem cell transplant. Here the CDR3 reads CASSPPTITDTQYF. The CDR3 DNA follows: TGTGCCAGCTCACCCCCCACGATCACAGATACGCAGTATTTT.